What follows are 17 T cell receptor beta chains derived from one specimen sequenced in a study of regulatory T cells in long-lasting Graves disease. Documented time point: newly diagnosed GD, antithyroid drugs for less than 3 months. From RNA extracted from PBMCs, the TCR library was made. According to the study, TCR beta libraries were built with iRepertoire HTBI primers and CDR3-region Arm-PCR. TCRdb independently ran MiXCR on the multiplex PCR reads; one entry per CDR3 protein. The table lists 530,000 or so distinct CDR3 sequences, 15% to 20% of them singletons. Separately, the same data were catalogued under a study of T cells in Graves' hyperthyroidism and ophthalmopathy.

The sequenced sample was peripheral blood mononuclear cells (PBMCs), obtained at new diagnosis, from a patient treated with antithyroid drugs. These receptors came from a man between 18 and 35 years old with Graves disease.

At least ten counts were recorded for this clonotype. The CDR3 coding sequence is TGTGCCAGCAGCGTGAGACAAGGGGCTAACTATGGCTACACCTTC. Its translation: CASSVRQGANYGYTF. The gene calls are TRBV6-1 and TRBJ1-2; a possible D gene is TRBD1 (5 bases). V lost 6 bases, J lost 0 bases, and 14 bases lay in between. The CDR3 sequence is 15 residues long. The V gene's germline CDR1 is MNHNS and CDR2 SASEGT.

This clonotype was seen more than once but under ten times. The chain couples TRBV20-1 to TRBJ2-3; 14 bases match TRBD2. This CDR3 region has 16 residues. The trim removed 3 bases at V and 3 bases at J, leaving 5 bases unmatched. The germline V gene encodes CDR1 DFQATT and CDR2 SNEGSKA (reference sequence). Written as DNA, the CDR3 is TGCAGTGCTAGCGGGACTAGCGGGAGAGAAACAGATACGCAGTATTTT. As protein: CSASGTSGRETDTQYF.

This clonotype was counted at least ten times. The gene calls are TRBV5-1 and TRBJ2-5; perhaps TRBD1 as D (6 bases). Looked up from germline, CDR1 is SGHRS and CDR2 is YFSETQ. CDR3 length equals 15 residues. V lost 4 bases to trimming and J lost 5 bases, with 18 bases between them. As DNA, the CDR3 is TGCGCCAGCAGCCAAGCCAGGGGACGTGGGGAGACCCAGTACTTC. Its protein product is CASSQARGRGETQYF. Together with reference TRBV5-1 and TRBJ2-5, the CDR3 gives the full variable domain: KAGVTQTPRYLIKTRGQQVTLSCSPISGHRSVSWYQQTPGQGLQFLFEYFSETQRNKGNFPGRFSGRQFSNSRSEMNVSTLELGDSALYLCASSQARGRGETQYFGPGTRLLVL.

A few counts support this clonotype. The V call is TRBV9, the J call TRBJ2-2; the D is unclear. The CDR3 totals 15 residues. Germline V lookup: CDR1 SGDLS, CDR2 YYNGEE. V shed 1 base and J shed 0 bases, with 7 bases lying between them. The CDR3 DNA follows: TGTGCCAGCAGCGTAAACACCGCGAACACCGGGGAGCTGTTTTTT. It encodes CASSVNTANTGELFF.

There are many counts of this clonotype. V and J are TRBV7-6 and TRBJ2-2; 10 nucleotides align to TRBD2. CDR3 size: 16 residues. The germline V gene encodes CDR1 SGHVS and CDR2 FNYEAQ. V gave up 4 bases and J gave up 4 bases; unmatched junction bases: 6. CDR3 in DNA: TGTGCCAGCAGCTCCCTAGCGGGGGCCCCCACCGGGGAGCTGTTTTTT. This translates into CASSSLAGAPTGELFF. Complete variable domain (other parts from reference TRBV7-6 and TRBJ2-2): GAGVSQSPRYKVTKRGQDVALRCDPISGHVSLYWYRQALGQGPEFLTYFNYEAQQDKSGLPNDRFSAERPEGSISTLTIQRTEQRDSAMYRCASSSLAGAPTGELFFGEGSRLTVL.

The chain links TRBV20-1 to TRBJ2-7; 9 bases are shared with TRBD2. CDR3 length equals 15 residues. Per the germline V gene, CDR1 is DFQATT and CDR2 is SNEGSKA (reference sequence). The J segment lost 1 base and the V segment lost 1 base, leaving 5 bases of the junction unmatched. The CDR3 DNA is TGCAGTGCTAGAGGACCGGGACTAGCTTCCTACGAGCAGTACTTC. Its protein is CSARGPGLASYEQYF.

This clonotype was picked up many times. The chain uses TRBV10-3 and TRBJ2-5, with TRBD1 matching over 8 bases. Germline trimming cut 4 bases from V and 5 bases from J; bases unmatched to any gene: 12. The CDR3 totals 16 residues. Germline V CDR1 and CDR2: ENHRY, SYGVKD. CDR3 DNA: TGTGCCATCAGTGTAACAGGGGGAAAATCGTCGGAGACCCAGTACTTC. This translates into CAISVTGGKSSETQYF.

V and J are TRBV18 and TRBJ2-1; tentative D call: TRBD1 (6 bases). Per germline, CDR1 KGHSH and CDR2 LQKENI. Trimming removed 3 bases from V and 4 bases from J, with 19 bases in between. The CDR3 has 17 residues. CDR3 loop: CASSPLPSDRKYNEQFF. As DNA, the CDR3 is TGTGCCAGCTCACCCCTACCATCTGACAGGAAATACAATGAGCAGTTCTTC.

The V and J genes are TRBV28 and TRBJ2-1, with D possibly TRBD2 on 6 matching bases. Deletions cut 6 bases from V and 2 bases from J, with 17 bases between. This CDR3 has 16 residues. Germline V gene sequence: CDR1 MDHEN, CDR2 SYDVKM. CDR3 amino acids: CASSSPGLRPYNEQFF. DNA for the CDR3: TGTGCCAGCAGCTCCCCGGGACTTCGCCCCTACAATGAGCAGTTCTTC. Based on the CDR3 plus reference TRBV28 and TRBJ2-1, the full variable domain is DVKVTQSSRYLVKRTGEKVFLECVQDMDHENMFWYRQDPGLGLRLIYFSYDVKMKEKGDIPEGYSVSREKKERFSLILESASTNQTSMYLCASSSPGLRPYNEQFFGPGTRLTVL.

This clonotype occurred many times. The chain employs TRBV3-1 and TRBJ1-1; D may be TRBD1 (5 bases). The CDR3 spans 15 residues. Trimming removed 0 bases at V and 0 bases at J, with 8 bases between. CDR1 is LGHDT, CDR2 YNNKEL, per germline (reference sequence). The CDR3 spells CASSQETDLNTEAFF. CDR3 coding DNA: TGTGCCAGCAGCCAAGAGACAGACCTGAACACTGAAGCTTTCTTT.

This clonotype has a handful of counts. V is TRBV28 and J is TRBJ1-1, with TRBD1 identical over 10 bases. Germline CDR1 MDHEN, CDR2 SYDVKM. CDR3 length equals 14 residues. Trimming removed 7 bases from V and 3 bases from J; junction bases left unmatched: 5. For the CDR3, the DNA is TGTGCCAGCAAGGACAGGGGGTCTGACACTGAAGCTTTCTTT. It encodes CASKDRGSDTEAFF.

The table lists this clonotype with many counts. The chain recombines TRBV7-6 with TRBJ2-3, with a weak D call TRBD2 (6 bases). Trimming cost V 4 bases and J 8 bases, with 19 bases left between them. The CDR3 has 15 amino acids. Germline CDR1 reads SGHVS; CDR2 reads FNYEAQ. The CDR3 loop reads CASSSTGTGVTTQYF. In nucleotides, the CDR3 is TGTGCCAGCAGCTCCACCGGGACGGGAGTTACTACGCAGTATTTT. Full variable domain (missing parts from reference TRBV7-6 and TRBJ2-3): GAGVSQSPRYKVTKRGQDVALRCDPISGHVSLYWYRQALGQGPEFLTYFNYEAQQDKSGLPNDRFSAERPEGSISTLTIQRTEQRDSAMYRCASSSTGTGVTTQYFGPGTRLTVL.

The chain joins TRBV20-1 to TRBJ1-4; D is perhaps TRBD1 (5 bases). The CDR3 is made up of 15 amino acids. Germline-derived CDR1 and CDR2 are DFQATT and SNEGSKA (reference sequence). Trimming removed 4 bases from V and 5 bases from J, with 17 bases in between. The CDR3 loop reads CSAKRQTGGNEKLFF. CDR3 DNA: TGCAGTGCTAAAAGACAGACGGGAGGGAATGAAAAACTGTTTTTT.

This clonotype was seen a handful of times. The chain couples TRBV20-1 to TRBJ1-4; D is undetermined. V lost 5 bases and J lost 0, with 7 bases in between. This CDR3 region has 13 residues. Germline CDR1 reads DFQATT; CDR2 reads SNEGSKA (reference sequence). CDR3 nucleotides: TGCAGTGCTCAGGATACAACTAATGAAAAACTGTTTTTT. Translating it yields CSAQDTTNEKLFF.

This clonotype showed up just a few times. V usage is TRBV7-6 and J usage is TRBJ2-7; D call uncertain. The CDR3 spans 10 residues. Germline V gives CDR1 SGHVS, CDR2 FNYEAQ. V was shortened by 7 bases and J by 4 bases, with 5 bases between the two germline ends. The CDR3 region has the DNA TGTGCCAGCAAATGGTACGAGCAGTACTTC. Translated: CASKWYEQYF.

In its sample, this clonotype was seen a few times. The chain uses TRBV5-1 and TRBJ2-3; D may be TRBD2 (6 bases). The CDR3 sequence is 14 residues long. Germline assignment: CDR1 SGHRS and CDR2 YFSETQ. V was clipped by 9 bases and J by 2 bases, with 16 bases between them. CDR3 sequence reads: CANSPLASTDTQYF. The CDR3 DNA reads TGCGCCAACAGTCCCCTAGCGTCCACAGATACGCAGTATTTT.

J is TRBJ2-3 and V is TRBV30, with 8 bases matching TRBD1. Germline loops: CDR1 GTSNPN, CDR2 SVGIG (reference sequence). The trim removed 3 bases at V and 3 bases at J, leaving 14 bases unmatched. This CDR3 has 17 residues. The CDR3 here is CAWSPYLGRGLTDTQYF. CDR3 DNA sequence: TGTGCCTGGAGCCCCTACCTCGGCAGGGGGCTGACAGATACGCAGTATTTT.